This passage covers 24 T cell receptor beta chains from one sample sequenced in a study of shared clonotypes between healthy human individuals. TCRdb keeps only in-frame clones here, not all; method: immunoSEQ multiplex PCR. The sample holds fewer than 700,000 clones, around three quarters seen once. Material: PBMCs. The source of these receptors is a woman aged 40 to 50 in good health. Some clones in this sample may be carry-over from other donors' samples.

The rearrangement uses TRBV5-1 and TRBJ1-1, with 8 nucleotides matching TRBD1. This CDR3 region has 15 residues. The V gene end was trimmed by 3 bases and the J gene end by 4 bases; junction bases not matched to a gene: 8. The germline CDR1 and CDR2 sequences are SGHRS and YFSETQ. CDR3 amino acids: CASSSQGARATEAFF. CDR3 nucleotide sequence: TGCGCCAGCAGCTCCCAGGGGGCGAGGGCCACTGAAGCTTTCTTT.

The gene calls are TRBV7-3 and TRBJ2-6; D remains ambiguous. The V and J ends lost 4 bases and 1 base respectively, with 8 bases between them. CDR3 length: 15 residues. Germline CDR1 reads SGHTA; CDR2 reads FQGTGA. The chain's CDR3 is CASSSVSSGANVLTF. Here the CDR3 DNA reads TGTGCCAGCAGCTCGGTGTCTTCTGGGGCCAACGTCCTGACTTTC.

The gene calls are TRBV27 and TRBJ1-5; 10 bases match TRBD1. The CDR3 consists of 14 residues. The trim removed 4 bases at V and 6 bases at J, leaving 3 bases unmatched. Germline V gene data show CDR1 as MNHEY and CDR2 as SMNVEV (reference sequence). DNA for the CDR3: TGTGCCAGCAGTTCCGACAGGGGGCGTCAGCCCCAGCATTTT. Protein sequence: CASSSDRGRQPQHF.

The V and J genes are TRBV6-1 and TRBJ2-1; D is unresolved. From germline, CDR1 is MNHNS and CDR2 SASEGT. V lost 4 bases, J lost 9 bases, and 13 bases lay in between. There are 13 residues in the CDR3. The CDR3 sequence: CASSVSGIGEQFF. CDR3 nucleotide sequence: TGTGCCAGCAGTGTGTCTGGAATTGGTGAGCAGTTCTTC.

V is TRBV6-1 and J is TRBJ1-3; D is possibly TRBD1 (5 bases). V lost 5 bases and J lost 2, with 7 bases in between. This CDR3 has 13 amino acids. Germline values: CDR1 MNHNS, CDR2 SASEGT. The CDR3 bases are TGTGCCAGCAGTTCGGACACTGGAAACACCATATATTTT. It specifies CASSSDTGNTIYF.

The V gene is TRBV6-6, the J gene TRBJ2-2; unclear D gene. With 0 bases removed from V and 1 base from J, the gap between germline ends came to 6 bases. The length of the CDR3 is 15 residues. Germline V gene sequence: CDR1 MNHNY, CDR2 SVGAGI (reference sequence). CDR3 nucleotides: TGTGCCAGCAGTTACTCGACGGTGAACACCGGGGAGCTGTTTTTT. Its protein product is CASSYSTVNTGELFF.

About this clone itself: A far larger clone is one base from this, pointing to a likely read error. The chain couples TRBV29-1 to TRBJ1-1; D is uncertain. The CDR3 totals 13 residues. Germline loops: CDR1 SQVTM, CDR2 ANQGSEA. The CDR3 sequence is CSVDAAGNTEASF. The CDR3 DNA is TGCAGCGTTGACGCAGCCGGGAACACTGAAGCTTCCTTT. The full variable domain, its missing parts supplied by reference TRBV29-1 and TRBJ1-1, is SAVISQKPSRDICQRGTSLTIQCQVDSQVTMMFWYRQQPGQSLTLIATANQGSEATYESGFVIDKFPISRPNLTFSTLTVSNMSPEDSSIYLCSVDAAGNTEASFGQGTRLTVV.

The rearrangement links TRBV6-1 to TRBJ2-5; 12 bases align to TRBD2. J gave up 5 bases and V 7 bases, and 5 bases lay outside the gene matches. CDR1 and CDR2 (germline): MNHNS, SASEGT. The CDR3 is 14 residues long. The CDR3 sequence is CASTSGRATETQYF. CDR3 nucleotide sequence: TGTGCCAGCACTAGCGGGAGGGCCACGGAGACCCAGTACTTC.

The CDR3 sequence: CAWSGQVENEQYF. The CDR3 DNA reads TGTGCCTGGAGTGGACAGGTTGAAAACGAGCAGTACTTC. This chain uses TRBV30 with TRBJ2-7; D perhaps matches TRBD1 (6 bases). V was trimmed by 1 base and J by 5 bases, leaving 12 bases between them. The germline V gene encodes CDR1 GTSNPN and CDR2 SVGIG (reference sequence). The CDR3 has 13 residues.

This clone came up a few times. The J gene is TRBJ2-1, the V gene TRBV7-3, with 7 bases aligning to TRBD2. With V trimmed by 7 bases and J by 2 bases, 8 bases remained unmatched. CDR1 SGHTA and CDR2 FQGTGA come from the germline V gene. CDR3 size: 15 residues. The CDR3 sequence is CASKQTSEAYNEQFF. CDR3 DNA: TGTGCCAGCAAGCAAACTAGCGAGGCCTACAATGAGCAGTTCTTC.

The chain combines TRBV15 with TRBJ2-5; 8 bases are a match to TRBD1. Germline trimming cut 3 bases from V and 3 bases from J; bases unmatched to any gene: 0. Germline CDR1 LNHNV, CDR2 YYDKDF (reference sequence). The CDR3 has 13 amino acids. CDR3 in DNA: TGTGCCACCAGCAGGGACAGGGAAGAGACCCAGTACTTC. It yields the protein CATSRDREETQYF.

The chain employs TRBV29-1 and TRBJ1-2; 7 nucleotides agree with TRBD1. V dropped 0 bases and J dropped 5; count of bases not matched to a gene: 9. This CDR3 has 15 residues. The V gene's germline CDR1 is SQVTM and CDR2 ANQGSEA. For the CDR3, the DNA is TGCAGCGTTGAAGAACAGGGGTTCAGCGGATATGGCTACACCTTC. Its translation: CSVEEQGFSGYGYTF.

CDR3 nucleotide sequence: TGTGCCAGCAGCCCACGGACAGACCAAGAGACCCAGTACTTC. It encodes CASSPRTDQETQYF. V is TRBV9 and J is TRBJ2-5; maybe TRBD1 (6 bases). Trimming removed 4 bases at V and 0 bases at J, with 10 bases between. The germline V gene encodes CDR1 SGDLS and CDR2 YYNGEE. The CDR3 is 14 residues long. Combining the CDR3 with reference TRBV9 and TRBJ2-5 gives the whole variable domain DSGVTQTPKHLITATGQRVTLRCSPRSGDLSVYWYQQSLDQGLQFLIQYYNGEERAKGNILERFSAQQFPDLHSELNLSSLELGDSALYFCASSPRTDQETQYFGPGTRLLVL.

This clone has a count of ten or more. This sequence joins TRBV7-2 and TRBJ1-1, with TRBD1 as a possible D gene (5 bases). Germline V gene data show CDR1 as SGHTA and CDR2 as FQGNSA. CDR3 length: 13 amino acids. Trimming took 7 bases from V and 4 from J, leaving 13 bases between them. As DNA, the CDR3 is TGTGCCAGCAAAAGAACAGGAGCCACTGAAGCTTTCTTT. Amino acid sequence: CASKRTGATEAFF. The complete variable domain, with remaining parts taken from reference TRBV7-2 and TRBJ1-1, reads GAGVSQSPSNKVTEKGKDVELRCDPISGHTALYWYRQSLGQGLEFLIYFQGNSAPDKSGLPSDRFSAERTGGSVSTLTIQRTQQEDSAVYLCASKRTGATEAFFGQGTRLTVV.

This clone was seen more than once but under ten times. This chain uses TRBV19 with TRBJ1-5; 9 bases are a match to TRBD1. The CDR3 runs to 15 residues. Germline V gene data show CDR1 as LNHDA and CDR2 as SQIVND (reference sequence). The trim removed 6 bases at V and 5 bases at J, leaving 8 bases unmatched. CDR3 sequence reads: CASRLTGGGHQPQHF. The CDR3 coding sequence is TGTGCCAGTAGGCTTACAGGGGGCGGTCATCAGCCCCAGCATTTT.

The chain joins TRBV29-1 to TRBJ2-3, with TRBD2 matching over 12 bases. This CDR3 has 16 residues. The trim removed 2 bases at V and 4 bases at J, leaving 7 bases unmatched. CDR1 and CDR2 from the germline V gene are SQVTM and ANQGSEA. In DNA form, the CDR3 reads TGCAGCGTTGAATCAAGGCCTAGCGGGAGGGCAGATACGCAGTATTTT. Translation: CSVESRPSGRADTQYF.

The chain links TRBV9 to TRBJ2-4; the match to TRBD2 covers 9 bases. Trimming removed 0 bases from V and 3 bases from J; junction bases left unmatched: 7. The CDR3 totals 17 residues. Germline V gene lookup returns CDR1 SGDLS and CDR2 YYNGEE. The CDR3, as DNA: TGTGCCAGCAGCGTAGTTAGCGGGAGTAAGGACAAAAACATTCAGTACTTC. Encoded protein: CASSVVSGSKDKNIQYF.

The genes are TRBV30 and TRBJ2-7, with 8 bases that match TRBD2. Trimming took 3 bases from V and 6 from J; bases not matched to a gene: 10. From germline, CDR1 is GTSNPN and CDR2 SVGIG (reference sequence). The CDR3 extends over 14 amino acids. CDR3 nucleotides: TGTGCCTGGAGCGGAAGCGGGAGTGGTGTCGAGCAGTACTTC. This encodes CAWSGSGSGVEQYF.

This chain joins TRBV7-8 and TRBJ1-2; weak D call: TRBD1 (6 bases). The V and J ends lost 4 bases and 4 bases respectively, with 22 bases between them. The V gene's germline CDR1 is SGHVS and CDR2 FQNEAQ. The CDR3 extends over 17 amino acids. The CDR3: CASSYLAGQQSLYGYTF. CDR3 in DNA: TGTGCCAGCAGCTACCTCGCGGGACAACAGTCCCTCTATGGCTACACCTTC.

CDR3 sequence: CASSQIDGLGAQYF. The DNA of the CDR3 is TGTGCCAGCAGCCAGATCGACGGACTAGGGGCCCAGTACTTC. V is TRBV7-2 and J is TRBJ2-5; 7 positions agree with TRBD2. Germline assignment: CDR1 SGHTA and CDR2 FQGNSA. After removal of 5 bases from V and 9 bases from J, the junction contained 12 bases not matched to a gene. The CDR3 length is 14 residues.

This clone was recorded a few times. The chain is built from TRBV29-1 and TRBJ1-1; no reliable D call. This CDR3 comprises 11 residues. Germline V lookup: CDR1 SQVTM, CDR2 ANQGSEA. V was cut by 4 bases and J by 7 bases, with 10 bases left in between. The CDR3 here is CSVATIGEAFF. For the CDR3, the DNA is TGCAGCGTTGCGACTATAGGTGAAGCTTTCTTT.

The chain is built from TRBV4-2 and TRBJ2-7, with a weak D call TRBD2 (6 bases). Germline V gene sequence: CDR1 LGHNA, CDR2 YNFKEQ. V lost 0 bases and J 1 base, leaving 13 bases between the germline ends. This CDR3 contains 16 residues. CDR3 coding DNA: TGTGCCAGCAGCCAAGACCGGGACTCTCCTTCCTACGAGCAGTACTTC. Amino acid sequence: CASSQDRDSPSYEQYF.

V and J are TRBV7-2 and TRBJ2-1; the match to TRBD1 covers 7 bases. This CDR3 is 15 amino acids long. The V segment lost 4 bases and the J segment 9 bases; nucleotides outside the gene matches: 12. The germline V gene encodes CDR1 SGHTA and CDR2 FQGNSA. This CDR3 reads CASSSPSYRGGEQFF. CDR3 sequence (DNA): TGTGCCAGCAGCTCGCCCTCTTACAGGGGCGGTGAGCAGTTCTTC.

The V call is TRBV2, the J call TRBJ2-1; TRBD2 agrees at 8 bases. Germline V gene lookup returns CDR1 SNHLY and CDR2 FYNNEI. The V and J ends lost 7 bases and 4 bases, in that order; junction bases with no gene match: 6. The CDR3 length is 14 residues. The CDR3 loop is CASTHREGYNEQFF. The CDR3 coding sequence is TGTGCCAGCACCCATCGGGAGGGGTACAATGAGCAGTTCTTC.